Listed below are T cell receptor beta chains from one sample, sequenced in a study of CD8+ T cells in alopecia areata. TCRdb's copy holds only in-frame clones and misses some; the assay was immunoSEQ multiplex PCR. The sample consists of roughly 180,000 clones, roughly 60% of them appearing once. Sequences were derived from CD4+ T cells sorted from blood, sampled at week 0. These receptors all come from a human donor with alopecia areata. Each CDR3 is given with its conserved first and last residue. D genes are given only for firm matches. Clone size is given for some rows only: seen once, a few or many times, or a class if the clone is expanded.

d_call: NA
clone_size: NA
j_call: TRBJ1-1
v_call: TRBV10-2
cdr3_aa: CASRLRQMNTEAFF
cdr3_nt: TGCGCCAGCAGGTTACGACAGATGAACACTGAAGCTTTCTTT

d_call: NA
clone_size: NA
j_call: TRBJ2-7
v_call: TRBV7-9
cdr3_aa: CASSEPGLREQYF
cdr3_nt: TGTGCCAGCAGCGAGCCGGGACTTAGGGAGCAGTACTTC

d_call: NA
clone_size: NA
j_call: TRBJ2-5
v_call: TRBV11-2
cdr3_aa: CASSLRTPRGQETQYF
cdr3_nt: TGTGCCAGCAGCTTAAGGACCCCCAGGGGACAAGAGACCCAGTACTTC

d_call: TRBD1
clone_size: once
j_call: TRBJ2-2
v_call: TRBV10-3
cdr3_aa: CAIRDRGRPGELFF
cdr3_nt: TGTGCCATCAGGGACAGGGGGCGTCCCGGGGAGCTGTTTTTT

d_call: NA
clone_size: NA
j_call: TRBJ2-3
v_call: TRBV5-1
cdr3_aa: CASSSDGISTDTQYF
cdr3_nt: TGCGCCAGCAGCTCTGACGGTATTAGCACAGATACGCAGTATTTT

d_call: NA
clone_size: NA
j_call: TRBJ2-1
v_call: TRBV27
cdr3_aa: CASRRGTLYNEQFF
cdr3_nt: TGTGCCAGCAGAAGGGGGACCTTATACAATGAGCAGTTCTTC

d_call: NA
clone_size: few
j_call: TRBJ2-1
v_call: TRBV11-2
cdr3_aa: CASSPQGFGQNEQFF
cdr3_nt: TGTGCCAGCAGCCCCCAGGGGTTTGGGCAGAATGAGCAGTTCTTC

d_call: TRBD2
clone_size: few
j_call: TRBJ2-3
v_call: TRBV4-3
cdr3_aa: CASSQIYSGGPSTDTQYF
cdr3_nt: TGCGCCAGCAGCCAGATTTATAGCGGGGGGCCAAGCACAGATACGCAGTATTTT

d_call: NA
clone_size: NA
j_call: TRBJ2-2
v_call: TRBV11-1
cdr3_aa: CASSLRGIVGELFF
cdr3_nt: TGTGCCAGCAGCTTACGGGGGATAGTCGGGGAGCTGTTTTTT

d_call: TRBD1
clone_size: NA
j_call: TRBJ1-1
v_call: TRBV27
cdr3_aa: CASLGQGNTEAFF
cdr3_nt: TGTGCCAGCTTAGGACAGGGGAACACTGAAGCTTTCTTT

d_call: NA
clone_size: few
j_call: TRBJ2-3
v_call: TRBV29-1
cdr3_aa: CSATPGGTDTQYF
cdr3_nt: TGCAGCGCAACTCCGGGGGGCACAGATACGCAGTATTTT

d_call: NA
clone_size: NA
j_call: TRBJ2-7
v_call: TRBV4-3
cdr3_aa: CASSQEWAQGSELYF
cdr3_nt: NA

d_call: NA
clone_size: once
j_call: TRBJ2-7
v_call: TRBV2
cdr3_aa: CASSPEIYEQYF
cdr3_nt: TGTGCCAGCAGTCCAGAGATCTACGAGCAGTACTTC

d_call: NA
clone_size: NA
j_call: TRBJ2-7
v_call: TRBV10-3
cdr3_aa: CAISDRVSYEQYF
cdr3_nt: TGTGCCATCAGTGACAGGGTGTCCTACGAGCAGTACTTC

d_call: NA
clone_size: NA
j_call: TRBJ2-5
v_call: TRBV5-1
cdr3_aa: CASSLLQETQYF
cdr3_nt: TGCGCCAGCAGCTTGCTCCAAGAGACCCAGTACTTC

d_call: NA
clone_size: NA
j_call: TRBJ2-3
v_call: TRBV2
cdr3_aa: CASSPRTAPRDTQYF
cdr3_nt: TGTGCCAGCAGTCCGAGGACAGCCCCGCGGGATACGCAGTATTTT

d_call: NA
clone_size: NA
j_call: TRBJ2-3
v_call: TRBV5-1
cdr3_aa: CASSLPRQVLSDTQYF
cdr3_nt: TGCGCCAGCAGCTTGCCCCGACAGGTTTTGTCGGATACGCAGTATTTT